The 14 T cell receptor beta chains given below trace back to one sample, sequenced in a study of T cell repertoires in cytomegalovirus infection. Their antigen targets remain unknown. TCRdb passed the reads through MiXCR, listing each CDR3 protein once. Of about half a million distinct CDR3 sequences in the sample, roughly a third were seen once. Sample: cultured PBMCs, taken from culture after CMV antigen stimulation. The receptors derive from a human donor in good health (CMV status not recorded). Some clones in this sample may be carry-over from other donors' samples.

This chain uses TRBV28 with TRBJ1-2, with TRBD1 matching over 9 bases. Germline V lookup: CDR1 MDHEN, CDR2 SYDVKM. Unmatched junction bases numbered 1, after V lost 3 bases and J lost 8 bases. This CDR3 has 12 amino acids. CDR3 sequence: CASSFTGGGYTF. The CDR3 DNA reads TGTGCCAGCAGTTTTACAGGGGGCGGCTACACCTTC.

The J gene is TRBJ2-1, the V gene TRBV11-2, with TRBD1 matching 7 bases. CDR1 is SGHAT and CDR2 is FQNNGV in the germline V gene. The CDR3 is 15 amino acids. The trim removed 4 bases at V and 5 bases at J, leaving 8 bases unmatched. The chain's CDR3 is CASSSSGTANNEQFF. CDR3 DNA sequence: TGTGCCAGCAGCTCCTCCGGGACAGCGAACAATGAGCAGTTCTTC.

The V call is TRBV7-9, the J call TRBJ2-1; D not certain. There are 15 residues in the CDR3. Trimming pared 0 bases from V and 1 base from J, leaving 7 bases between. Germline values: CDR1 SEHNR, CDR2 FQNEAQ (reference sequence). The CDR3 protein is CASSLALGSYNEQFF. The CDR3 DNA reads as TGTGCCAGCAGCTTAGCTCTAGGGTCCTACAATGAGCAGTTCTTC.

The chain carries TRBV6-8 and TRBJ2-7; D remains ambiguous. CDR3 size: 15 residues. The germline V and J ends were trimmed by 0 bases and 5 bases, with 14 bases remaining between them. Looked up from germline, CDR1 is MNHGY and CDR2 is SAAAGT. The CDR3 DNA is TGTGCCAGCAGTTACTCATCGCATTTGGGAAACGAGCAGTACTTC. This encodes CASSYSSHLGNEQYF.

This clonotype was counted only a few times. This chain connects TRBV30 to TRBJ2-7; D not resolved. With 2 bases removed from V and 4 bases from J, the gap between germline ends came to 6 bases. Germline V lookup: CDR1 GTSNPN, CDR2 SVGIG (reference sequence). The CDR3 consists of 11 residues. This CDR3 reads CAWSTVYEQYF. In DNA, the CDR3 is TGTGCCTGGAGTACAGTATACGAGCAGTACTTC.

This chain connects TRBV7-2 to TRBJ2-1; weak D call: TRBD1 (6 bases). Germline CDR1 is SGHTA and CDR2 is FQGNSA. The CDR3 has 16 residues. Trimming cost V 4 bases and J 8 bases, with 21 bases left between them. The CDR3 region is CASSWVGQPLMDEQFF. The CDR3, as DNA: TGTGCCAGCAGCTGGGTAGGACAGCCATTGATGGATGAGCAGTTCTTC.

This clonotype turned up a few times. The V gene is TRBV4-3, the J gene TRBJ1-5; D remains ambiguous. Trimming cost V 0 bases and J 0 bases, with 12 bases left between them. The CDR3 loop spans 17 amino acids. Germline V lookup: CDR1 LGHNA, CDR2 YSLEER. CDR3 bases: TGCGCCAGCAGCCAAGATTGGAGAGGGAGTAGCAATCAGCCCCAGCATTTT. Its translation is CASSQDWRGSSNQPQHF.

This chain links TRBV28 with TRBJ2-2, with D perhaps TRBD1 (6 bases). V was pared by 5 bases and J by 5 bases, with 18 bases between. The CDR3 spans 16 residues. Germline CDR1 is MDHEN and CDR2 is SYDVKM. CDR3 coding DNA: TGTGCCAGCAGTCCTCCCCCGGCAGGGGTGACCGGGGAGCTGTTTTTT. Its protein is CASSPPPAGVTGELFF. The entire variable domain, with the rest obtained from reference TRBV28 and TRBJ2-2, is as follows: DVKVTQSSRYLVKRTGEKVFLECVQDMDHENMFWYRQDPGLGLRLIYFSYDVKMKEKGDIPEGYSVSREKKERFSLILESASTNQTSMYLCASSPPPAGVTGELFFGEGSRLTVL.

This clonotype was counted between two and nine times. J is TRBJ2-3 and V is TRBV18; D is tentatively TRBD1 or TRBD2 (6 bases each). CDR1 is KGHSH and CDR2 is LQKENI in the germline V gene. This CDR3 contains 13 residues. Trimming shortened V by 5 bases and J by 5 bases, and 11 bases separated the two germline ends. The CDR3 spells CASSDGGGDTQYF. CDR3 DNA: TGTGCCAGCTCAGATGGAGGGGGAGATACGCAGTATTTT.

This clonotype was observed many times. The rearrangement joins TRBV12-3 or TRBV12-4 to TRBJ2-7; D unresolved. Between the trimmed V and J ends, which lost 1 base and 7 bases, there was a span of 11 bases. The CDR3 is 13 amino acids. CDR3 in DNA: TGTGCCAGCAGTTTAGGGGCAGCTTCTGAGCAGTACTTC. Its translation: CASSLGAASEQYF.

The chain links TRBV20-1 to TRBJ2-3; 9 nucleotides agree with TRBD1. This CDR3 region has 16 residues. J lost 8 bases, V lost 6 bases, and 18 bases had no gene match. The germline CDR1 and CDR2 sequences are DFQATT and SNEGSKA (reference sequence). The CDR3 DNA is TGCAGTGCCGCCACCCGTCTAACAGGGGGCGAGGGTACGCAGTATTTT. It is translated as CSAATRLTGGEGTQYF.

The rearrangement joins TRBV28 to TRBJ2-1; 9 bases fit TRBD1. The V and J ends lost 6 bases and 12 bases, in that order; junction bases with no gene match: 6. This CDR3 has 12 amino acids. Germline V gene data show CDR1 as MDHEN and CDR2 as SYDVKM. The chain's CDR3 is CASSSRGQGQFF. For the CDR3, the DNA is TGTGCCAGCAGCTCTAGGGGACAGGGGCAGTTCTTC.

This chain links TRBV7-9 with TRBJ2-1; D perhaps matches TRBD1 (6 bases). Trimming removed 5 bases at V and 7 bases at J, with 15 bases between. The germline V gene encodes CDR1 SEHNR and CDR2 FQNEAQ (reference sequence). The CDR3 covers 14 residues. In DNA, the CDR3 is TGTGCCAGCAGCCCCGCCCTGGGGGCGAATGAGCAGTTCTTC. It codes for CASSPALGANEQFF.

In its sample, this clonotype was seen a few times. The chain uses TRBV2 and TRBJ2-5; 7 nucleotides align to TRBD2. V lost 10 bases, J lost 1 base, and 6 bases stayed unmatched. The CDR3 covers 13 residues. Germline loops: CDR1 SNHLY, CDR2 FYNNEI. CDR3 sequence reads: CANKTSAQETQYF. CDR3 in DNA: TGTGCCAACAAAACTAGCGCCCAAGAGACCCAGTACTTC.